A single sample is the source of the 31 T cell receptor beta chains below, sequenced in a study of blood T cell repertoires in COVID-19. TCRdb keeps only in-frame clones here, not all; method: immunoSEQ multiplex PCR. The sample carries about 250,000 clones, around 89% recorded once. Sequenced material: peripheral blood. These receptors originate from a woman in her thirties with COVID-19, enrolled during active disease.

V is TRBV11-3 and J is TRBJ2-4, with D perhaps TRBD2 (7 bases). Looked up from germline, CDR1 is SGHNT and CDR2 is YENEEA. V was shortened by 3 bases and J by 1 base, with 10 bases between the two germline ends. The CDR3 loop spans 15 amino acids. CDR3 DNA sequence: TGTGCCAGCAGCTTTAAGGGGGGGGCCAAAAACATTCAGTACTTC. Translating it yields CASSFKGGAKNIQYF.

This chain links TRBV4-2 with TRBJ1-2, with D unclear. The CDR3 extends over 19 amino acids. Germline V gene data show CDR1 as LGHNA and CDR2 as YNFKEQ. The germline V and J ends were trimmed by 1 base and 0 bases, with 21 bases remaining between them. CDR3 in DNA: TGTGCCAGCAGCCAAGCGGGAGGCGCCTCAGGTACGACTAACTATGGCTACACCTTC. As protein: CASSQAGGASGTTNYGYTF.

This CDR3 reads CASSHQGLNTEAFF. In nucleotides, the CDR3 is TGCGCCAGCAGCCATCAGGGCTTGAACACTGAAGCTTTCTTT. V usage is TRBV4-1 and J usage is TRBJ1-1, with D possibly matching TRBD1 (5 bases). The V end was cut by 3 bases, the J end by 0 bases, with 8 bases between. Germline CDR1 MGHRA, CDR2 YSYEKL. The CDR3 covers 14 residues.

The chain joins TRBV5-5 to TRBJ1-2; D is uncertain. The CDR3 runs 13 residues. The ends were cut back, 5 bases at V and 4 bases at J, with 12 bases in the middle. Per the germline V gene, CDR1 is SGHKS and CDR2 is YYEKEE (reference sequence). CDR3 protein: CASSPGLGYGYTF. CDR3 DNA: TGTGCCAGCAGTCCAGGTCTGGGCTATGGCTACACCTTC. The entire variable domain, with the rest obtained from reference TRBV5-5 and TRBJ1-2, is as follows: DAGVTQSPTHLIKTRGQQVTLRCSPISGHKSVSWYQQVLGQGPQFIFQYYEKEERGRGNFPDRFSARQFPNYSSELNVNALLLGDSALYLCASSPGLGYGYTFGSGTRLTVV.

V gene TRBV18 combines with J gene TRBJ2-7; 9 bases match TRBD1. The CDR3 extends over 17 amino acids. V was clipped by 5 bases and J by 6 bases; unmatched bases: 17. Per germline, CDR1 KGHSH and CDR2 LQKENI. Written as DNA, the CDR3 is TGTGCCAGCTCAGCAGGATCCGGGACAGGGTATAGCGGCGAGCAGTACGTC. Protein product: CASSAGSGTGYSGEQYV.

The chain joins TRBV6-1 to TRBJ1-5; D unresolved. Trimming stripped 3 bases from V and 5 bases from J, with 11 bases between. The CDR3 is 14 residues long. In germline, CDR1 is MNHNS, CDR2 SASEGT. DNA of the CDR3: TGTGCCAGCAGTGATATGGGCTTTGATCAGCCCCAGCATTTT. Its protein product is CASSDMGFDQPQHF.

The V call is TRBV19, the J call TRBJ2-4, with unresolved D. Trimming took off 7 bases at V and 0 bases at J, with 16 bases between the two ends. The CDR3 sequence is 16 residues long. CDR1 is LNHDA, CDR2 SQIVND, per germline (reference sequence). CDR3 nucleotide sequence: TGTGCCAGTATAAATCCCCAGGTTCTAGCCAAAAACATTCAGTACTTC. It translates to CASINPQVLAKNIQYF.

The rearrangement links TRBV30 to TRBJ1-4, with D perhaps TRBD1 (5 bases). With 1 base removed from V and 8 bases from J, the gap between germline ends came to 11 bases. From germline, CDR1 is GTSNPN and CDR2 SVGIG (reference sequence). The CDR3 totals 13 residues. CDR3 DNA sequence: TGTGCCTGGAGTGCGGTGCAGGGCGAAAAACTGTTTTTT. Residues: CAWSAVQGEKLFF.

The chain joins TRBV19 to TRBJ1-2, with D perhaps TRBD1 (5 bases). Germline CDR1 LNHDA, CDR2 SQIVND (reference sequence). V lost 7 bases and J 0 bases, leaving 15 bases between the germline ends. The CDR3 runs to 15 residues. The CDR3 reads CASTRSGGSNYGYTF. CDR3 coding DNA: TGTGCCAGTACCCGTTCCGGGGGTTCTAACTATGGCTACACCTTC.

The chain combines TRBV27 with TRBJ2-5; 9 bases line up with TRBD1. The J segment lost 5 bases and the V segment lost 4 bases, leaving 2 bases of the junction unmatched. The CDR3 extends over 13 amino acids. Germline V gene lookup returns CDR1 MNHEY and CDR2 SMNVEV (reference sequence). CDR3 nucleotide sequence: TGTGCCAGCAGTTCGACAGGGGGTGAGACCCAGTACTTC. It yields the protein CASSSTGGETQYF.

The chain recombines TRBV11-2 with TRBJ2-2; possible D gene TRBD1, 6 bases. Trimming took off 4 bases at V and 6 bases at J, with 15 bases between the two ends. Germline values: CDR1 SGHAT, CDR2 FQNNGV. The CDR3 consists of 15 residues. The CDR3 spells CASSSLRGSAGELFF. The CDR3 DNA follows: TGTGCCAGCAGCTCTCTCAGGGGTTCGGCCGGGGAGCTGTTTTTT.

The chain combines TRBV4-3 with TRBJ2-1; 11 bases are shared with TRBD1. Germline V gene lookup returns CDR1 LGHNA and CDR2 YSLEER. After removal of 0 bases from V and 12 bases from J, the junction contained 10 bases not matched to a gene. The CDR3 is 16 amino acids. In nucleotides, the CDR3 is TGCGCCAGCAGCCAAGAATATGGAGGACAGGGGGCGTGGCAGTTCTTC. Protein: CASSQEYGGQGAWQFF.

The CDR3 DNA reads as TGTGCCAGCAGCTTAAAAGGACAGGGGGCGGCGTTTAAAGAGACCCAGTACTTC. Its translation: CASSLKGQGAAFKETQYF. The rearrangement joins TRBV7-8 to TRBJ2-5, with 11 bases that match TRBD1. The CDR3 is 18 amino acids. The junction had 11 bases not matched to a gene; V was cut back by 2 bases and J by 3 bases. Germline V gene sequence: CDR1 SGHVS, CDR2 FQNEAQ.

The V and J genes are TRBV5-4 and TRBJ2-7; 8 positions match TRBD1. V dropped 2 bases and J dropped 5; count of bases not matched to a gene: 6. The CDR3 loop spans 14 amino acids. In germline, CDR1 is SGHNT, CDR2 YYREEE (reference sequence). The CDR3 protein is CASSLAQGAHEQYV. In DNA form, the CDR3 reads TGTGCCAGCAGCTTAGCGCAGGGGGCCCACGAGCAGTACGTC.

The genes are TRBV28 and TRBJ1-4; D uncertain. V was shortened by 6 bases and J by 5 bases, with 10 bases between the two germline ends. Germline V gives CDR1 MDHEN, CDR2 SYDVKM. The CDR3 is 13 residues long. CDR3 region: CASSPNWNEKLFF. CDR3 in DNA: TGTGCCAGCAGCCCAAACTGGAATGAAAAACTGTTTTTT.

This clone was counted a few times. CDR3 in amino acids: CASSPSLGQNEQYF. The DNA for the CDR3 is TGTGCCAGCAGCCCAAGTCTGGGGCAGAACGAGCAGTACTTC. The chain employs TRBV7-9 and TRBJ2-7, with D possibly TRBD1 on 5 matching bases. The CDR3 is 14 residues long. V was trimmed by 5 bases and J by 5 bases, leaving 16 bases between them. Per the germline V gene, CDR1 is SEHNR and CDR2 is FQNEAQ (reference sequence).

V usage is TRBV19 and J usage is TRBJ2-7, with 9 bases fitting TRBD2. With V trimmed by 5 bases and J by 6 bases, 8 bases remained unmatched. Germline-derived CDR1 and CDR2 are LNHDA and SQIVND (reference sequence). This CDR3 region has 14 residues. The CDR3 reads CASSLPGLASEQYF. The CDR3 DNA is TGTGCCAGTAGTCTGCCGGGACTAGCTTCCGAGCAGTACTTC.

The rearrangement uses TRBV11-3 and TRBJ1-1, with 8 bases lining up with TRBD1. Germline assignment: CDR1 SGHNT and CDR2 YENEEA. CDR3 length equals 15 residues. Unmatched junction bases numbered 2, after V lost 1 base and J lost 1 base. The CDR3 is CASSLVGQGNTEAFF. The CDR3 DNA reads TGTGCCAGCAGCTTAGTCGGACAGGGGAACACTGAAGCTTTCTTT.

The CDR3 DNA sequence: TGTGCCAGCTCATCCCGGGACAGAAACAATGAGCAGTTCTTC. Protein sequence: CASSSRDRNNEQFF. The chain couples TRBV18 to TRBJ2-1; TRBD1 matches at 7 bases. V gave up 5 bases and J gave up 5 bases; unmatched junction bases: 6. The CDR3 is made up of 14 amino acids. The germline V gene encodes CDR1 KGHSH and CDR2 LQKENI.

The genes are TRBV5-1 and TRBJ1-3; D ambiguous. V dropped 6 bases and J dropped 6 bases, with 16 bases sitting between them. The germline CDR1 and CDR2 sequences are SGHRS and YFSETQ. There are 14 residues in the CDR3. The CDR3 here is CASKWASIENTIYF. In nucleotides, the CDR3 is TGCGCCAGCAAGTGGGCATCCATTGAAAACACCATATATTTT.

The DNA of the CDR3 is TGTGCCAGCAGTCCCCGGACAGGGGGTATCTATGGCTACACCTTC. It is translated as CASSPRTGGIYGYTF. The J gene is TRBJ1-2, the V gene TRBV27; 10 nucleotides agree with TRBD1. CDR1 is MNHEY, CDR2 SMNVEV, per germline (reference sequence). This CDR3 is 15 amino acids long. J was trimmed by 4 bases and V by 5 bases; bases with no gene match: 7.

In its sample, this clone was seen a few times. V usage is TRBV14 and J usage is TRBJ2-7; D is possibly TRBD2 (6 bases). Germline V gene lookup returns CDR1 SGHDN and CDR2 FVKESK. The germline V and J ends were trimmed by 0 bases and 4 bases, with 19 bases remaining between them. The CDR3 covers 17 residues. The CDR3 loop is CASSQEGRGLPAYEQYV. DNA for the CDR3: TGTGCCAGCAGCCAAGAAGGTCGGGGACTTCCGGCGTACGAGCAGTACGTC.

The V gene is TRBV7-2, the J gene TRBJ2-7, with 7 positions matching TRBD1. V lost 2 bases, J lost 2 bases, and 6 bases stayed unmatched. CDR1 is SGHTA, CDR2 FQGNSA, per germline. This CDR3 has 15 amino acids. CDR3 sequence reads: CASSLRIGGAYEQYF. CDR3 sequence (DNA): TGTGCCAGCAGCTTAAGGATAGGGGGCGCCTACGAGCAGTACTTC.

CDR3 loop: CASKDDRATGELFF. CDR3 in DNA: TGTGCCAGTAAAGACGACAGAGCCACCGGGGAGCTGTTTTTT. V is TRBV19 and J is TRBJ2-2; D may be TRBD1 (5 bases). The CDR3 runs to 14 residues. CDR1 is LNHDA, CDR2 SQIVND, per germline (reference sequence). V shed 7 bases and J shed 4 bases, with 13 bases lying between them.

V gene TRBV28 combines with J gene TRBJ1-5; possibly TRBD1 for D (5 bases). The V end lost 3 bases, the J end lost 2 bases, and 11 bases lay between the germline ends. Germline assignment: CDR1 MDHEN and CDR2 SYDVKM. The CDR3 totals 15 residues. CDR3 in amino acids: CASSFFGGGNQPQHF. The CDR3 DNA reads TGTGCCAGCAGTTTTTTCGGGGGGGGCAATCAGCCCCAGCATTTT.

A word on this clone: In the same sample, other DNA sequences code for this CDR3. The chain couples TRBV7-9 to TRBJ1-5; TRBD1 agrees at 7 bases. The length of the CDR3 is 14 residues. Losses at the gene ends were 5 bases for V and 2 bases for J; bases not matched to a gene: 3. CDR1 and CDR2 (germline): SEHNR, FQNEAQ (reference sequence). The DNA of the CDR3 is TGTGCCAGCAGCCCTACAGGGGGCAATCAGCCCCAGCATTTT. This translates into CASSPTGGNQPQHF.

This chain joins TRBV28 and TRBJ2-7; 8 bases align to TRBD1. In germline, CDR1 is MDHEN, CDR2 SYDVKM. The J segment lost 2 bases and the V segment lost 5 bases, leaving 8 bases of the junction unmatched. The CDR3 is 15 residues long. The chain's CDR3 is CASSPRTGNTYEQYF. CDR3 DNA: TGTGCCAGCAGTCCTCGGACAGGGAACACCTACGAGCAGTACTTC.

This rearrangement joins TRBV7-9 to TRBJ2-3, with TRBD2 matching 12 bases. Germline trimming cut 3 bases from V and 5 bases from J; bases unmatched to any gene: 9. The CDR3 loop spans 17 amino acids. Germline CDR1 SEHNR, CDR2 FQNEAQ (reference sequence). CDR3 DNA sequence: TGTGCCAGCAGCTTGCCCCCTAGCGGGGGGGCCGGAGATACGCAGTATTTT. It encodes CASSLPPSGGAGDTQYF.

The chain's CDR3 is CASPRDFSYNEQFF. The CDR3 bases are TGTGCCAGTCCCAGGGACTTCTCCTACAATGAGCAGTTCTTC. The V gene is TRBV21-1, the J gene TRBJ2-1; TRBD2, the D gene given by the table, was not confirmed from the DNA. TRBV21-1 is marked as a pseudogene. The CDR3 covers 14 residues.

The rearrangement links TRBV5-1 to TRBJ1-2; 8 bases line up with TRBD1. This CDR3 has 17 residues. Germline V gene data show CDR1 as SGHRS and CDR2 as YFSETQ. The J segment lost 1 base and the V segment lost 1 base, leaving 9 bases of the junction unmatched. CDR3 loop: CASSLTFGTGVNYGYTF. CDR3 nucleotide sequence: TGCGCCAGCAGCTTGACATTTGGGACAGGCGTTAACTATGGCTACACCTTC.

J is TRBJ2-1 and V is TRBV5-1; D might be TRBD2 (5 bases). Germline assignment: CDR1 SGHRS and CDR2 YFSETQ. V was shortened by 4 bases and J by 9 bases, with 17 bases between the two germline ends. The CDR3 totals 14 residues. CDR3 DNA: TGCGCCAGCAGCCGACTGGCGGGCTATGGTGAGCAGTTCTTC. Its protein is CASSRLAGYGEQFF.